This TCR beta chain was sequenced in a study of cytomegalovirus exposure and HLA in healthy donors. The PCR ran on 60 Vbeta and 13 Jbeta primers. Assay used: immunoSEQ multiplex PCR; TCRdb lists only in-frame clones, some missing. The sample holds approximately 160,000 clones, around 76% seen once. The sample comprised PBMCs. This TCR was recovered from a woman in her thirties or forties in good health and CMV-seronegative.

The CDR3 sequence: CASSLAGLAGRDEQFF. The CDR3 coding sequence is TGTGCCAGCAGCTTAGCAGGACTAGCGGGAAGGGATGAGCAGTTCTTC. The chain uses TRBV7-6 and TRBJ2-1; 12 bases are shared with TRBD2. V gave up 0 bases and J gave up 8 bases; unmatched junction bases: 5. The CDR3 covers 16 residues. Germline lookup yields CDR1 SGHVS and CDR2 FNYEAQ. The full variable domain, its missing parts supplied by reference TRBV7-6 and TRBJ2-1, is GAGVSQSPRYKVTKRGQDVALRCDPISGHVSLYWYRQALGQGPEFLTYFNYEAQQDKSGLPNDRFSAERPEGSISTLTIQRTEQRDSAMYRCASSLAGLAGRDEQFFGPGTRLTVL.